Below, 13 T cell receptor beta chains from the same sample are listed, as sequenced in a study of tumor-infiltrating lymphocytes in oesophageal squamous cell carcinoma. In TCRdb, the PCR reads were re-called with MiXCR into one record per CDR3 protein. The data show about 17,000 distinct CDR3 sequences, around 50% seen once. Source material: normal esophageal tissue next to the tumor. These TCRs come from a female donor with esophageal squamous cell carcinoma.

This clonotype is deemed medium-sized. The V and J genes are TRBV12-3 or TRBV12-4 and TRBJ2-1, with 7 bases fitting TRBD2. V was clipped by 1 base and J by 14 bases; unmatched bases: 5. The CDR3 contains 12 residues. CDR3 amino acids: CASSLGLAAEFF. The CDR3 nucleotides are TGTGCCAGCAGTTTAGGGCTAGCGGCGGAGTTCTTC.

This clonotype was counted at least ten times. This sequence joins TRBV18 and TRBJ2-3, with unresolved D. The germline V gene encodes CDR1 KGHSH and CDR2 LQKENI. V lost 2 bases, J lost 7 bases, and 10 bases lay in between. The CDR3 has 13 amino acids. CDR3 in amino acids: CASSPEVRNTQYF. The CDR3 bases are TGTGCCAGCTCACCAGAGGTTAGGAATACGCAGTATTTT.

The chain combines TRBV7-2 with TRBJ2-3; 11 bases are shared with TRBD2. J gave up 2 bases and V 2 bases, and 6 bases lay outside the gene matches. The CDR3 is 17 amino acids. CDR1 SGHTA and CDR2 FQGNSA come from the germline V gene. The CDR3 here is CASSLTASGGYTDTQYF. The CDR3 nucleotides are TGTGCCAGCAGCTTAACCGCTAGCGGGGGGTACACAGATACGCAGTATTTT.

In this sample, this clonotype turned up many times. The genes are TRBV11-2 and TRBJ1-2, with D tentatively TRBD1 (6 bases). Trimming shortened V by 2 bases and J by 4 bases, and 14 bases separated the two germline ends. The CDR3 runs 15 residues. Germline lookup yields CDR1 SGHAT and CDR2 FQNNGV. The CDR3 region has the DNA TGTGCCAGCAGCTTAAGCTCGGACAGCTTCTATGGCTACACCTTC. It encodes CASSLSSDSFYGYTF.

This chain links TRBV7-6 with TRBJ1-6; no firm D call. CDR3 length: 14 amino acids. The V and J ends lost 5 bases and 6 bases respectively, with 11 bases between them. CDR1 is SGHVS, CDR2 FNYEAQ, per germline. CDR3 coding DNA: TGTGCCAGCAGCCCCTGGTCCGTTAATTCACCCCTCCACTTT. Protein sequence: CASSPWSVNSPLHF.

This sequence joins TRBV7-9 and TRBJ2-5; either TRBD1 or TRBD2 may fit D (5 bases each). Germline V gene data show CDR1 as SEHNR and CDR2 as FQNEAQ (reference sequence). Deletions cut 6 bases from V and 11 bases from J, with 16 bases between. CDR3 size: 12 residues. Here the CDR3 reads CASREEERGQYF. The CDR3 DNA follows: TGTGCCAGCAGGGAGGAGGAAAGGGGACAGTACTTC.

The rearrangement links TRBV6-2 or TRBV6-3 to TRBJ2-5; weak D call: TRBD2 (6 bases). The J call is doubtful: the DNA matches TRBJ2-1 better. Germline V gene data show CDR1 as MNHEY and CDR2 as SVGEGT. The CDR3 length is 15 residues. The DNA for the CDR3 is TGTGCCAGCAGTGAAGAGAGCGGGCCCTACAATGAGCAGTTCTTC. It codes for CASSEESGPYNEQFF.

Comments on this clonotype: The conserved phenylalanine or tryptophan normally closing the CDR3 is absent here, so this likely arose from a read error. The limits of the CDR3 on the DNA are not certain, so only TCRdb's listed CDR3 is given. The chain combines TRBV2 with TRBJ2-7; TRBD1 was called by the table and not checked on the DNA. The V gene's germline CDR1 is SNHLY and CDR2 FYNNEI. The CDR3 is 16 amino acids long, termini counted. CDR3 loop: CASTWTVANYGYTFGS.

Many counts were recorded for this clonotype. The V and J genes are TRBV12-3 or TRBV12-4 and TRBJ1-5; D unclear. Trimming took off 4 bases at V and 3 bases at J, with 7 bases between the two ends. The CDR3 has 13 residues. Written as DNA, the CDR3 is TGTGCCAGCAGTTGGCAGGACAATCAGCCCCAGCATTTT. This encodes CASSWQDNQPQHF.

The chain uses TRBV7-8 and TRBJ2-3; 12 nucleotides line up with TRBD2. The DNA end is a closer match to TRBJ2-7, so the J assignment may be wrong. The CDR3 is made up of 16 amino acids. Germline CDR1 is SGHVS and CDR2 is FQNEAQ. This chain's CDR3 is CASSPKTSGSFHEQYF. For the CDR3, the DNA is TGTGCCAGCAGCCCCAAGACTAGCGGGAGCTTCCATGAGCAGTACTTC.

The chain carries TRBV28 and TRBJ2-1; 10 nucleotides match TRBD2. The tail of the sequence fits TRBJ2-5 better, so the J call may be wrong. The germline gives CDR1 MDHEN, CDR2 SYDVKM. CDR3 length: 14 residues. This CDR3 is CASSPTSGTQTQYF. DNA for the CDR3: TGTGCCAGCAGCCCTACTAGCGGGACGCAGACCCAGTACTTC.

This chain links TRBV11-1 with TRBJ2-4; D not certain. Trimming shortened V by 6 bases and J by 0 bases, and 9 bases separated the two germline ends. Per germline, CDR1 SGHAT and CDR2 FQDESV (reference sequence). The CDR3 is 14 residues long. The CDR3 loop is CASSSRPAKNIQYF. The CDR3 DNA reads TGTGCCAGCAGTTCACGACCAGCCAAAAACATTCAGTACTTC. The full variable domain, with the rest looked up from reference TRBV11-1 and TRBJ2-4, is EAEVAQSPRYKITEKSQAVAFWCDPISGHATLYWYRQILGQGPELLVQFQDESVVDDSQLPKDRFSAERLKGVDSTLKIQPAELGDSAMYLCASSSRPAKNIQYFGAGTRLSVL.

A few counts support this clonotype. V usage is TRBV7-2 and J usage is TRBJ2-3, with 7 nucleotides matching TRBD2. CDR3 size: 14 residues. The V gene's germline CDR1 is SGHTA and CDR2 FQGNSA. The J segment lost 0 bases and the V segment lost 5 bases, leaving 2 bases of the junction unmatched. The CDR3 DNA reads as TGTGCCAGCAGCATTAGCGGGAGCACAGATACGCAGTATTTT. As protein: CASSISGSTDTQYF.